This T cell receptor (beta chain) was sequenced in a study of graft-versus-host responses after intestinal transplantation. Study context: Multivisceral, liver-intestinal, or isolated intestinal transplants were received by the recipients. Every one of the recipients received anti-thymocyte globulin induction and afterwards took tacrolimus and steroids for about 3 years.

The germline V and J ends were trimmed by 1 base and 0 bases, with 9 bases remaining between them. Germline CDR1 reads SGHVS; CDR2 reads FQNEAQ. The CDR3 loop spans 15 amino acids. Repertoires were generated with immunoSEQ multiplex PCR, while TCRdb's copy carries only in-frame clones and drops some. Among approximately 89,000 clones listed, 90% were seen once. Study-level findings and limits: Early after transplant, HvG clones declined as circulating GvH clones peaked. Some GvH clones appeared in ileal mucosa or blood before recipient bone marrow.

As concerns this clone: What it recognizes is unknown.

The V call is TRBV7-8, the J call TRBJ1-2, with D hard to call. This sample comprised PBMCs, obtained 450 to 480 days after intestinal transplant. The sequence came from a human patient who received an intestinal transplant, so some T cells may come from the graft donor. The CDR3 DNA reads as TGTGCCAGCAGCTTAGTTCCCGGACCTAACTATGGCTACACCTTC. It codes for CASSLVPGPNYGYTF.